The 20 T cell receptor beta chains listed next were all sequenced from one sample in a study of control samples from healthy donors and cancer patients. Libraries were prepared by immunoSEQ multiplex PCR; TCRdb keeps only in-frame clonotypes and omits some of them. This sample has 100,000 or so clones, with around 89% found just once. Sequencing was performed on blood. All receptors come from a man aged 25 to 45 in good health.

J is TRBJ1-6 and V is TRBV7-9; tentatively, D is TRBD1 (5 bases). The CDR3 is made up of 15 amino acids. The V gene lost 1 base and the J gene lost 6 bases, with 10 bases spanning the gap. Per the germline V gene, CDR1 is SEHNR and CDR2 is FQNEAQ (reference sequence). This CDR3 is CASSLGGRGNSPLHF. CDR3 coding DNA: TGTGCCAGCAGCTTAGGGGGGAGGGGTAATTCACCCCTCCACTTT.

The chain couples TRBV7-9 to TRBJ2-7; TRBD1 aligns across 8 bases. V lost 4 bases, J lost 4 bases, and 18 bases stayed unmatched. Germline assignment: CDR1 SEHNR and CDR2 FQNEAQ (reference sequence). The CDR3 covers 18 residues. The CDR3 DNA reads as TGTGCCAGCAGCTCAACTCAAGACAGGGGAACGATGTGGTACGAGCAGTACTTC. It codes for CASSSTQDRGTMWYEQYF.

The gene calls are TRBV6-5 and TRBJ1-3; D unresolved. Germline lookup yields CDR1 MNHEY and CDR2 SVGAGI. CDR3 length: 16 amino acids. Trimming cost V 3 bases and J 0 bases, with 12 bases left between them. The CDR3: CASSYQIPGSGNTIYF. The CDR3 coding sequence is TGTGCCAGCAGTTATCAGATCCCGGGCTCTGGAAACACCATATATTTT.

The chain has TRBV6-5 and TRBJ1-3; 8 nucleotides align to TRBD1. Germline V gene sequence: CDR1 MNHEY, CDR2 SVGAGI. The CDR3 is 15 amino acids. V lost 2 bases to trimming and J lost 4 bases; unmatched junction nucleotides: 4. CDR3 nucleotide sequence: TGTGCCAGCAGTTACGCCAGGGGGCAAGGAAACACCATATATTTT. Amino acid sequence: CASSYARGQGNTIYF.

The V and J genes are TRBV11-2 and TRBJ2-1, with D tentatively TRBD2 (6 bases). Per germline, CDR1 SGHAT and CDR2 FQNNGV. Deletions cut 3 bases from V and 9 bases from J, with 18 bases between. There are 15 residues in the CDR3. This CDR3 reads CASSFGGSLPIEQFF. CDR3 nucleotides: TGTGCCAGCAGCTTTGGGGGGAGCCTCCCAATTGAGCAGTTCTTC.

The chain's CDR3 is CASSQPRATGQAGYTF. The CDR3 DNA follows: TGCGCCAGCAGCCAACCTCGCGCCACGGGACAGGCTGGCTACACCTTC. The V gene is TRBV4-1, the J gene TRBJ1-2; 8 positions match TRBD1. Trimming at V came to 2 bases and at J to 7 bases, leaving 12 bases not matched to a gene. The V gene's germline CDR1 is MGHRA and CDR2 YSYEKL. CDR3 length: 16 amino acids.

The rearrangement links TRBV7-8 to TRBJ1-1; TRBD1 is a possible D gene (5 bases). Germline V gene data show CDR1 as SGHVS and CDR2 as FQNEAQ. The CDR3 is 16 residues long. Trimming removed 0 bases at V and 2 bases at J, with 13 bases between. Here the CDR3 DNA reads TGTGCCAGCAGCTTAGCCCGGAGGGGTGGTAACACTGAAGCTTTCTTT. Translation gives CASSLARRGGNTEAFF.

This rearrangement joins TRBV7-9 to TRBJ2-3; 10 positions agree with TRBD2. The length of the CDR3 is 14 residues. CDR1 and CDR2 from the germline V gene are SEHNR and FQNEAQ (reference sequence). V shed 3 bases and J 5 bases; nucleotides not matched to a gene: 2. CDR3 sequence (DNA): TGTGCCAGCAGCTTCCGGACTAGCGGAGATACGCAGTATTTT. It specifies CASSFRTSGDTQYF. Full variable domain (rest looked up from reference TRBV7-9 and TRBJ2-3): DTGVSQNPRHKITKRGQNVTFRCDPISEHNRLYWYRQTLGQGPEFLTYFQNEAQLEKSRLLSDRFSAERPKGSFSTLEIQRTEQGDSAMYLCASSFRTSGDTQYFGPGTRLTVL.

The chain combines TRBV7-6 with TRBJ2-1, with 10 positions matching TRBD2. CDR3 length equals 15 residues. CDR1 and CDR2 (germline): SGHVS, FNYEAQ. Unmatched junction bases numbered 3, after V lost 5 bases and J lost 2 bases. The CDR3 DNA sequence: TGTGCCAGCAGCGTCACTAGCGGGGCCTACAATGAGCAGTTCTTC. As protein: CASSVTSGAYNEQFF.

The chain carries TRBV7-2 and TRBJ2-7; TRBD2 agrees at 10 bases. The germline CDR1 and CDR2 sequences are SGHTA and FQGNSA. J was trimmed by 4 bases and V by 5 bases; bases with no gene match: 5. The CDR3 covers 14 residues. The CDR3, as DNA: TGTGCCAGCAGCCCCAGGACTAGCGGATACGAGCAGTACTTC. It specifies CASSPRTSGYEQYF.

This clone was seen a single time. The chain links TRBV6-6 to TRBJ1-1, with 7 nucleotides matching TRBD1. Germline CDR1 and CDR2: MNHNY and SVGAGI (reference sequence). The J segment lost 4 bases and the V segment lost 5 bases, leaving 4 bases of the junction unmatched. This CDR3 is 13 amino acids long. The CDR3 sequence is CASSPQGGTEAFF. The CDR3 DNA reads TGTGCCAGCAGTCCCCAGGGGGGCACTGAAGCTTTCTTT.

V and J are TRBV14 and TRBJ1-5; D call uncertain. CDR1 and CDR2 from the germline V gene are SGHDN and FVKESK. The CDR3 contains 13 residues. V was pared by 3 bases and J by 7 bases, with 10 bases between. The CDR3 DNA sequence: TGTGCCAGCAGCCAGGGCCTCGGCCAGCCCCAGCATTTT. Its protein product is CASSQGLGQPQHF.

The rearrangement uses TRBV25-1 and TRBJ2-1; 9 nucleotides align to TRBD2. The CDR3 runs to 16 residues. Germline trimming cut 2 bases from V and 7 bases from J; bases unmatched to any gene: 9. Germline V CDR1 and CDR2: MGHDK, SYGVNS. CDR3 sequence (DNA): TGTGCCAGCAGTGAAAGTAAGCGACTAGCGGTTAATGAGCAGTTCTTC. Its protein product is CASSESKRLAVNEQFF.

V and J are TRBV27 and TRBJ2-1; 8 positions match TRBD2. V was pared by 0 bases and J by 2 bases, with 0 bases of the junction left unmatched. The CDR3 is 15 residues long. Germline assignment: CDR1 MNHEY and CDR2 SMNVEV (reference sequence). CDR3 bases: TGTGCCAGCAGTTTATCTAGCGGGGCCTACAATGAGCAGTTCTTC. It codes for CASSLSSGAYNEQFF.

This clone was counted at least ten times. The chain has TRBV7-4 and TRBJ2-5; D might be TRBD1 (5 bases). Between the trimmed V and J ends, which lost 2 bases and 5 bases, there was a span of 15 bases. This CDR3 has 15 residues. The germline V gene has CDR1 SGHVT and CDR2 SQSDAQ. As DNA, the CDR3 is TGTGCCAGCAGCTTAATCAGGGAACGGTGCGAGACCCAGTACTTC. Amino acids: CASSLIRERCETQYF.

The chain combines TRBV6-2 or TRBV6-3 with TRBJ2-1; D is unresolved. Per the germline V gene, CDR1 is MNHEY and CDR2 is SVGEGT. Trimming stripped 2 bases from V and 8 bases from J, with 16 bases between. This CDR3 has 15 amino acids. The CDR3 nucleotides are TGTGCCAGCAGTTACCAACTTCCCAGGAGCGATGAGCAGTTCTTC. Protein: CASSYQLPRSDEQFF.

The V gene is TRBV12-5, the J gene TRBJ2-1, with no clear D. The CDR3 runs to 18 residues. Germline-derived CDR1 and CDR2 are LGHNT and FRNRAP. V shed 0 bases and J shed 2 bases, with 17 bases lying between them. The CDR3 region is CASGLVPWAAKTYNEQFF. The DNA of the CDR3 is TGTGCTAGTGGTTTGGTACCGTGGGCAGCAAAAACCTACAATGAGCAGTTCTTC.

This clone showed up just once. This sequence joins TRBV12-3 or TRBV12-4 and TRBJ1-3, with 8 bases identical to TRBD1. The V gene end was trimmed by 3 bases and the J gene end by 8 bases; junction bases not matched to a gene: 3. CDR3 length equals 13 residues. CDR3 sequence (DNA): TGTGCCAGCAGTTTCGACAGGGGTGACACCATATATTTT. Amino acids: CASSFDRGDTIYF.

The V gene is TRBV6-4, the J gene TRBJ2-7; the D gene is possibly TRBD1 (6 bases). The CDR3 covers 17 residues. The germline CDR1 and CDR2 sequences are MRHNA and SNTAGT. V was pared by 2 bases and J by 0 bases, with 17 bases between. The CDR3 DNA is TGTGCCAGCAGTGACCAAAGAGCGCAGGGGAGCTCCTACGAGCAGTACGTC. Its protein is CASSDQRAQGSSYEQYV.

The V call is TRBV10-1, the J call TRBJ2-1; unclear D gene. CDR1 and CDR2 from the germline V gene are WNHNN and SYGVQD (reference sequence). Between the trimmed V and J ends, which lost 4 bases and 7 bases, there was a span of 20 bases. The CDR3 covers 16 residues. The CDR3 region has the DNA TGCGCCAGCAGTGGTGAGACTTACTACCCCCCAAATGAGCAGTTCTTC. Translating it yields CASSGETYYPPNEQFF.